The source of this TCR beta chain is a study of identical twins. This clonotype was counted only a few times. The target antigen is unknown. TCRdb used MiXCR to reprocess the 5' RACE reads, holding one entry per CDR3 protein. Here the sample spans hundreds of thousands of distinct CDR3 sequences, around 6.6% being singletons. Findings of the study overall: Twins' excess sharing was less marked for out-of-frame beta sequences. Conclusions leaned on cross-sectional statistical analysis and did not track the same donors over time.

The CDR3 extends over 14 amino acids. V lost 3 bases, J lost 6 bases, and 17 bases lay in between. Per the germline V gene, CDR1 is DFQATT and CDR2 is SNEGSKA (reference sequence). This same sample was also taken into another study, of yellow fever vaccine responses in identical twins.

The rearrangement uses TRBV20-1 and TRBJ1-1; a possible D gene is TRBD1 (5 bases). The sequence derives from a woman aged 18-29 years in good health. Source material: memory (CD45RO+) T cells sorted from blood. CDR3 sequence (DNA): TGCAGTGCTAGTGCGGGGCAGGGTAAAGCTGAAGCTTTCTTT. Translated: CSASAGQGKAEAFF.